A single sample is the source of the 19 T cell receptor beta chains below, sequenced in a study of cytomegalovirus exposure and HLA in healthy donors. The PCR contained 60 Vbeta and 13 Jbeta primers. Repertoires were generated with immunoSEQ multiplex PCR, while TCRdb's copy carries only in-frame clones and drops some. The data contain 80,000 to 100,000 clones, about 81% of them singletons. The source material was PBMCs. These receptors all stem from a middle-aged man in good health and CMV-seronegative.

The chain recombines TRBV5-8 with TRBJ1-1; D remains ambiguous. The V gene's germline CDR1 is SGHTS and CDR2 YDEGEE. Trimming took 5 bases from V and 0 from J, leaving 11 bases between them. The CDR3 contains 14 residues. CDR3 DNA: TGTGCCAGCAGACATGAGCGCGTGAACACTGAAGCTTTCTTT. It is translated as CASRHERVNTEAFF.

In DNA, the CDR3 is TGTGCCAGCAGCCCCAGAGGGGCAGGGGCTGGAAACACCATATATTTT. This gives the protein CASSPRGAGAGNTIYF. The chain carries TRBV7-8 and TRBJ1-3, with a tentative D call TRBD1 (6 bases). The CDR3 loop spans 16 amino acids. With 5 bases removed from V and 2 bases from J, the gap between germline ends came to 16 bases. In germline, CDR1 is SGHVS, CDR2 FQNEAQ.

The V and J genes are TRBV6-7 and TRBJ1-5; D is unresolved. TRBV6-7 is recorded as an ORF, its role being uncertain. The CDR3 is made up of 18 amino acids. V was pared by 3 bases and J by 7 bases, with 25 bases between. CDR3 amino acids: CASSYYFGGRLEVQPQHF. CDR3 in DNA: TGTGCCAGCAGTTATTATTTCGGCGGGCGGTTAGAAGTCCAGCCCCAGCATTTT.

The chain joins TRBV27 to TRBJ2-5; TRBD2 might be the D (6 bases). Deletions cut 4 bases from V and 11 bases from J, with 14 bases between. The CDR3 is made up of 12 amino acids. Germline assignment: CDR1 MNHEY and CDR2 SMNVEV (reference sequence). CDR3 DNA sequence: TGTGCCAGCAGTTCCCCCGGGGAGGAGCAGTACTTC. Protein sequence: CASSSPGEEQYF.

V gene TRBV19 combines with J gene TRBJ2-1; D might be TRBD2 (5 bases). Between the trimmed V and J ends, which lost 10 bases and 4 bases, there was a span of 8 bases. This CDR3 spans 11 amino acids. CDR1 and CDR2 from the germline V gene are LNHDA and SQIVND (reference sequence). The chain's CDR3 is CATAAYNEQFF. CDR3 in DNA: TGTGCCACAGCGGCTTACAATGAGCAGTTCTTC.

The V gene is TRBV11-2, the J gene TRBJ2-7; 13 bases map to TRBD2. Per germline, CDR1 SGHAT and CDR2 FQNNGV. The ends lost 4 bases at V and 6 bases at J; junction bases unmatched: 3. This CDR3 is built from 14 residues. The CDR3 reads CASSSRLAGGEQYF. CDR3 nucleotide sequence: TGTGCCAGCAGCTCGAGACTAGCGGGGGGCGAGCAGTACTTC.

The chain is built from TRBV5-6 and TRBJ1-1; D is possibly TRBD1 (5 bases). V shed 2 bases and J shed 0 bases, with 17 bases lying between them. From germline, CDR1 is SGHDT and CDR2 YYEEEE. The CDR3 length is 17 residues. Here the CDR3 reads CASSFGGASLMNTEAFF. DNA for the CDR3: TGTGCCAGCAGCTTCGGAGGGGCTTCCCTCATGAACACTGAAGCTTTCTTT. The whole variable domain, filled in from reference TRBV5-6 and TRBJ1-1, reads DAGVTQSPTHLIKTRGQQVTLRCSPKSGHDTVSWYQQALGQGPQFIFQYYEEEERQRGNFPDRFSGHQFPNYSSELNVNALLLGDSALYLCASSFGGASLMNTEAFFGQGTRLTVV.

The rearrangement joins TRBV28 to TRBJ1-5; D uncertain. The CDR3 consists of 16 residues. CDR1 and CDR2 from the germline V gene are MDHEN and SYDVKM. The germline V and J ends were trimmed by 5 bases and 4 bases, with 18 bases remaining between them. CDR3 nucleotide sequence: TGTGCCAGCAGTCCCTGGATCGGGGAAGGGAATCAGCCCCAGCATTTT. Protein product: CASSPWIGEGNQPQHF.

This chain uses TRBV7-9 with TRBJ1-1; TRBD1 is a possible D gene (6 bases). V lost 5 bases to trimming and J lost 3 bases, with 7 bases between them. The CDR3 is 12 residues long. In germline, CDR1 is SEHNR, CDR2 FQNEAQ (reference sequence). The DNA of the CDR3 is TGTGCCAGCAGCCCAGGGGACACTGAAGCTTTCTTT. Its translation: CASSPGDTEAFF.

V usage is TRBV15 and J usage is TRBJ1-6, with 7 bases lining up with TRBD1. V gave up 6 bases and J gave up 6 bases; unmatched junction bases: 8. Germline CDR1 is LNHNV and CDR2 is YYDKDF (reference sequence). The length of the CDR3 is 15 residues. CDR3 sequence: CATRGDSWVNSPLHF. The CDR3 nucleotides are TGTGCCACCAGAGGGGACAGTTGGGTTAATTCACCCCTCCACTTT.

This rearrangement joins TRBV19 to TRBJ1-5; maybe TRBD1 (6 bases). The CDR3 loop spans 17 amino acids. Trimming left V 5 bases short and J 0 bases short, with 17 bases between. Germline CDR1 is LNHDA and CDR2 is SQIVND (reference sequence). In DNA, the CDR3 is TGTGCCAGTAGTCCAGTCAGGACAGCCTCTAGCAATCAGCCCCAGCATTTT. This translates into CASSPVRTASSNQPQHF. The full variable domain, rest sourced from reference TRBV19 and TRBJ1-5, is DGGITQSPKYLFRKEGQNVTLSCEQNLNHDAMYWYRQDPGQGLRLIYYSQIVNDFQKGDIAEGYSVSREKKESFPLTVTSAQKNPTAFYLCASSPVRTASSNQPQHFGDGTRLSIL.

This chain links TRBV5-1 with TRBJ2-1; the match to TRBD2 covers 10 bases. This CDR3 is built from 15 residues. With 1 base clipped from V and 9 bases from J, the junction kept 7 bases outside the gene matches. CDR1 SGHRS and CDR2 YFSETQ come from the germline V gene. The CDR3 sequence: CASSLSAGGRSEQFF. The DNA of the CDR3 is TGCGCCAGCAGCTTGTCAGCGGGGGGGCGCAGTGAGCAGTTCTTC.

The J gene is TRBJ1-5, the V gene TRBV10-3; D remains ambiguous. This CDR3 region has 13 residues. Per germline, CDR1 ENHRY and CDR2 SYGVKD. Trimming cost V 4 bases and J 6 bases, with 10 bases left between them. This CDR3 is CAISAGVGQPQHF. DNA of the CDR3: TGTGCCATCAGTGCCGGGGTGGGTCAGCCCCAGCATTTT.

The gene calls are TRBV15 and TRBJ1-5; no reliable D call. CDR1 and CDR2 (germline): LNHNV, YYDKDF (reference sequence). The CDR3 spans 12 residues. Trimming removed 3 bases from V and 5 bases from J, with 5 bases in between. This CDR3 is CATSSTDQPQHF. The DNA of the CDR3 is TGTGCCACCAGCAGCACAGATCAGCCCCAGCATTTT. The complete variable domain, with remaining parts taken from reference TRBV15 and TRBJ1-5, reads DAMVIQNPRYQVTQFGKPVTLSCSQTLNHNVMYWYQQKSSQAPKLLFHYYDKDFNNEADTPDNFQSRRPNTSFCFLDIRSPGLGDTAMYLCATSSTDQPQHFGDGTRLSIL.

This rearrangement joins TRBV10-3 to TRBJ2-7, with D possibly TRBD1 on 6 matching bases. V lost 2 bases to trimming and J lost 2 bases, with 13 bases between them. Germline CDR1 and CDR2: ENHRY and SYGVKD. The CDR3 is 15 amino acids. DNA for the CDR3: TGTGCCATCAGTGAGCATCGGGACACCACCTACGAGCAGTACTTC. It encodes CAISEHRDTTYEQYF.

This rearrangement joins TRBV28 to TRBJ1-3, with a weak D call TRBD1 (5 bases). There are 12 residues in the CDR3. V dropped 7 bases and J dropped 5 bases, with 9 bases sitting between them. Germline assignment: CDR1 MDHEN and CDR2 SYDVKM. The DNA for the CDR3 is TGTGCCAGCACTCAGGGTCGAAACACCATATATTTT. This translates into CASTQGRNTIYF. Looking up the rest from reference TRBV28 and TRBJ1-3 gives the full variable domain: DVKVTQSSRYLVKRTGEKVFLECVQDMDHENMFWYRQDPGLGLRLIYFSYDVKMKEKGDIPEGYSVSREKKERFSLILESASTNQTSMYLCASTQGRNTIYFGEGSWLTVV.

The chain joins TRBV14 to TRBJ2-1, with TRBD1 matching over 10 bases. CDR3 size: 15 residues. The trim removed 1 base at V and 6 bases at J, leaving 3 bases unmatched. Per germline, CDR1 SGHDN and CDR2 FVKESK. CDR3 loop: CASSQGDRGGNEQFF. CDR3 DNA sequence: TGTGCCAGCAGCCAAGGGGACAGGGGTGGCAATGAGCAGTTCTTC.

Comment on this clone: The sample carries other DNA sequences with the same CDR3. V and J are TRBV5-1 and TRBJ2-7, with D perhaps TRBD2 (5 bases). The CDR3 totals 14 residues. Per germline, CDR1 SGHRS and CDR2 YFSETQ. Trimming took 0 bases from V and 0 from J, leaving 7 bases between them. CDR3 region: CASSLAGSSYEQYF. Here the CDR3 DNA reads TGCGCCAGCAGCTTGGCGGGGTCCTCCTACGAGCAGTACTTC.

This clone is a singleton in its sample. This sequence joins TRBV6-1 and TRBJ2-1; 11 bases fit TRBD2. From germline, CDR1 is MNHNS and CDR2 SASEGT. With V trimmed by 4 bases and J by 6 bases, 8 bases remained unmatched. The CDR3 contains 16 residues. The CDR3: CASSALAGGPLNEQFF. The CDR3 bases are TGTGCCAGCAGTGCGTTAGCGGGGGGGCCTCTCAATGAGCAGTTCTTC.